A selection of T cell receptor beta chains follows, all from one sample in a study of OX40 agonist ivuxolimab in advanced cancers. Sequenced by immunoSEQ multiplex PCR; TCRdb stores in-frame clones only, minus some. The sample records around 65,000 clones, around nine tenths being singletons. The specimen was CD4+ or CD8+ T cells sorted from blood, collected in a trial of the OX40 agonist ivuxolimab. These receptors originate from an adult with an advanced solid tumor such as melanoma, head and neck, liver or kidney cancer. CDR3s include the opening cysteine and the closing phenylalanine or tryptophan. Fields, in order: V gene, CDR3 length, J gene, D gene, CDR3 protein, CDR3 DNA. D genes are given only for firm matches.

>TRBV7-8|17|TRBJ2-3|TRBD2
CASSPLGLAGDTDTQYF
TGTGCCAGCAGCCCCCTCGGGCTAGCGGGGGACACAGATACGCAGTATTTT
>TRBV7-9|13|TRBJ2-4|NA
CASSLVGGNIQYF
TGTGCCAGCAGCTTAGTAGGGGGTAACATTCAGTACTTC
>TRBV18|14|TRBJ2-7|TRBD1
CASSLSGTGVEQYF
TGTGCCAGCTCACTTTCGGGGACAGGCGTCGAGCAGTACTTC
>TRBV18|19|TRBJ1-3|NA
CASSPLLAAPKLSGNTIYF
TGTGCCAGCTCACCATTGCTCGCGGCCCCAAAACTCTCTGGAAACACCATATATTTT
>TRBV5-5|16|TRBJ2-1|TRBD2
CASSPGGGGNYNEQFF
TGTGCCAGCAGCCCCGGGGGGGGAGGGAACTACAATGAGCAGTTCTTC
>TRBV20-1|11|TRBJ2-3|NA
CSADLGVGQYF
TGCAGTGCTGACCTAGGGGTAGGGCAGTATTTT
>TRBV18|15|TRBJ2-7|TRBD1
CASSPGTGASYEQYF
TGTGCCAGCTCACCAGGGACAGGAGCTTCCTACGAGCAGTACTTC
>TRBV27|18|TRBJ1-2|TRBD1
CASSLSQGGQGTNYGYTF
TGTGCCAGCAGTTTATCTCAGGGGGGACAGGGGACTAACTATGGCTACACCTTC
>TRBV12-2|15|TRBJ2-7|NA
CASRLSAGQGYEQYF
TGTGCAAGTCGCTTATCGGCGGGACAGGGCTACGAGCAGTACTTC
>TRBV2|14|TRBJ2-7|NA
CASSGQRKAYEQYF
TGTGCCAGCAGTGGACAACGCAAAGCCTACGAGCAGTACTTC
>TRBV29-1|12|TRBJ2-5|TRBD2
CSTGLVAETQYF
TGCAGCACAGGACTAGTCGCGGAGACCCAGTACTTC